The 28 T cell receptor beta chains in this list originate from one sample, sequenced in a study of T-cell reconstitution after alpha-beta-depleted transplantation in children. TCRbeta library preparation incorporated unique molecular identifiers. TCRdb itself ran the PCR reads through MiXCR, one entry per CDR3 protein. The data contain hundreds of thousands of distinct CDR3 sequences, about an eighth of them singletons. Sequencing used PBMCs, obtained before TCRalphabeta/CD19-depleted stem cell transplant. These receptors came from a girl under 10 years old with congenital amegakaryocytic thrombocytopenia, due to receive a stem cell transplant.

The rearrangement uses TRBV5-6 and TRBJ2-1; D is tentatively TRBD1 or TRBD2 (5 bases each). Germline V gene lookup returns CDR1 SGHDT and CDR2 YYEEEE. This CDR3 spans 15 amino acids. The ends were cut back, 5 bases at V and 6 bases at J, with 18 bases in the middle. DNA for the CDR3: TGTGCCAGCAGTTTCATTGGGACCATACTCAATGAGCAGTTCTTC. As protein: CASSFIGTILNEQFF.

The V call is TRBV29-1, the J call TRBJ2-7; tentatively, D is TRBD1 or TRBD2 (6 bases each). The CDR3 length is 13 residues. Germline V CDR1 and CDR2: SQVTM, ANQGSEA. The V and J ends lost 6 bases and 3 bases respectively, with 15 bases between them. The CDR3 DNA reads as TGCAGCGTGGGGGCGGACGGGAGCTACGAGCAGTACTTC. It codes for CSVGADGSYEQYF.

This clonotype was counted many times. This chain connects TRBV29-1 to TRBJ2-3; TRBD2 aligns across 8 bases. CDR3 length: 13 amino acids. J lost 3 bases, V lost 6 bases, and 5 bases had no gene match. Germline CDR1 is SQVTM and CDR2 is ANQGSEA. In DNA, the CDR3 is TGCAGCGTCCTTAGCGGGGCTACAGATACGCAGTATTTT. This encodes CSVLSGATDTQYF.

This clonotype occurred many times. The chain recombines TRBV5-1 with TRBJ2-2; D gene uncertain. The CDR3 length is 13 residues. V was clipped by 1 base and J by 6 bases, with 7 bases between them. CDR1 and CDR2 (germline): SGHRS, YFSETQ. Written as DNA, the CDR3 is TGCGCCAGCAGCTTGAAGGGATCCGGGGAGCTGTTTTTT. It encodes CASSLKGSGELFF. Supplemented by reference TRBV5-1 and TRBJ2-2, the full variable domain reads KAGVTQTPRYLIKTRGQQVTLSCSPISGHRSVSWYQQTPGQGLQFLFEYFSETQRNKGNFPGRFSGRQFSNSRSEMNVSTLELGDSALYLCASSLKGSGELFFGEGSRLTVL.

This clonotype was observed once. CDR3 in amino acids: CASSSDRTYEQYF. The CDR3 DNA follows: TGCGCCAGCAGCTCCGACAGGACTTACGAGCAGTACTTC. The V and J genes are TRBV5-1 and TRBJ2-7; possible D gene TRBD1, 6 bases. Germline V gives CDR1 SGHRS, CDR2 YFSETQ. Trimming stripped 3 bases from V and 4 bases from J, with 11 bases between. CDR3 length equals 13 residues.

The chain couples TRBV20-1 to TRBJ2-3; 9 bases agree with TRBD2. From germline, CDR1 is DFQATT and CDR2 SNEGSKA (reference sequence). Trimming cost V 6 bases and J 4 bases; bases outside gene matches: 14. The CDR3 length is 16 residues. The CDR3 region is CSAKALRLAGPDTQYF. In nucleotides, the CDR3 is TGCAGTGCCAAGGCCCTTCGGCTAGCGGGGCCAGATACGCAGTATTTT.

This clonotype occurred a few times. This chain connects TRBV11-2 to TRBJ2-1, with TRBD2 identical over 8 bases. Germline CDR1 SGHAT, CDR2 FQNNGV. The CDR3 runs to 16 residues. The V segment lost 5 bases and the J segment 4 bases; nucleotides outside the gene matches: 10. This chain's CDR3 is CASSPRGSGVYNEQFF. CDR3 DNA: TGTGCCAGCAGCCCCCGGGGTAGCGGGGTTTACAATGAGCAGTTCTTC.

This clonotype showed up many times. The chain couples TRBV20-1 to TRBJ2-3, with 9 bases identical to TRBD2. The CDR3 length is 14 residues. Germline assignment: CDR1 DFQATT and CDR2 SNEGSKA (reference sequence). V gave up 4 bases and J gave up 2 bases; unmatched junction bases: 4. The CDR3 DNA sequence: TGCAGTGCTATTGGACTAGCGCCCACAGATACGCAGTATTTT. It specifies CSAIGLAPTDTQYF.

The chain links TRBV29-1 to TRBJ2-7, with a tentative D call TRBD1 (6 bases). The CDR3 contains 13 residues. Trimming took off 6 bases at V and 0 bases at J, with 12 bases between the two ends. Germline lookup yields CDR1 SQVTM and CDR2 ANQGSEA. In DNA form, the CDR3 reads TGCAGCGTCTCACGGGACACCTCCTACGAGCAGTACTTC. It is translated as CSVSRDTSYEQYF.

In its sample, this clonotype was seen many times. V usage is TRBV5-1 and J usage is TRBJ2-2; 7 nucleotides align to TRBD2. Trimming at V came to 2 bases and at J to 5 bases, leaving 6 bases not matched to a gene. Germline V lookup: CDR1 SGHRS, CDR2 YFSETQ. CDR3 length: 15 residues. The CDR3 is CASSFWAGDTGELFF. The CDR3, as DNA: TGCGCCAGCAGCTTTTGGGCGGGAGATACCGGGGAGCTGTTTTTT.

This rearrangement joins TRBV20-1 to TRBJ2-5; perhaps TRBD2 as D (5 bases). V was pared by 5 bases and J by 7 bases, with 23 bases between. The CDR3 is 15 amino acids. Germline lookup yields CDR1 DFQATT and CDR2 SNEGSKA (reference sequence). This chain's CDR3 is CSADQADEAPGTQYF. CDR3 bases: TGCAGTGCTGACCAAGCGGACGAGGCCCCTGGGACCCAGTACTTC.

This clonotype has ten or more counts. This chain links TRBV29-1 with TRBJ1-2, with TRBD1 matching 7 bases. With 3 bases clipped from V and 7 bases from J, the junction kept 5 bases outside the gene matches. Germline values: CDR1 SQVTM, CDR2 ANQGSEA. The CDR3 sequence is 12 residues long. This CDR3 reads CSVEGQGGGYTF. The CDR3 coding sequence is TGCAGCGTTGAGGGTCAGGGGGGTGGCTACACCTTC.

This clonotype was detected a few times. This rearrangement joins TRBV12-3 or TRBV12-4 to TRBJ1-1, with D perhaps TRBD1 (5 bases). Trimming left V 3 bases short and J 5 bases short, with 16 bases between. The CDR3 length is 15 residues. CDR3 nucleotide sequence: TGTGCCAGCAGTTTTGGAAGGGGCGGGGGTACTGAAGCTTTCTTT. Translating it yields CASSFGRGGGTEAFF.

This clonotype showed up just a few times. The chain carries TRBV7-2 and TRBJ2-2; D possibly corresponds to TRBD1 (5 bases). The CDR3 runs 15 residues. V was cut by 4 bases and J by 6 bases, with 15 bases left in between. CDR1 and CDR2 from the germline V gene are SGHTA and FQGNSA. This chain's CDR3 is CASSSSDDSAGELFF. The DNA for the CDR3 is TGTGCCAGCAGCTCATCAGACGACAGTGCCGGGGAGCTGTTTTTT.

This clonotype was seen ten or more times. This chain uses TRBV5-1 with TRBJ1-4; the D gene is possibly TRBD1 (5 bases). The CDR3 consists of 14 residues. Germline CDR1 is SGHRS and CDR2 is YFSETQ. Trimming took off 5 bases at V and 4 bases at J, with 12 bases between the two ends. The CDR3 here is CASRPRDGNEKLFF. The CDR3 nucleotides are TGCGCCAGCAGGCCCCGGGACGGTAATGAAAAACTGTTTTTT.

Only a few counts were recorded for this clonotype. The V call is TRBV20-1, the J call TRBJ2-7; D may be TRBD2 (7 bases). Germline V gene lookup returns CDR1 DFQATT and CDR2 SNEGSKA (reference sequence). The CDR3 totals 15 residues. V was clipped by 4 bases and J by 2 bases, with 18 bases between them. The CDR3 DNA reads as TGCAGTGCTATCACCCGGGGGGCGCCGACCTACGAGCAGTACTTC. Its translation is CSAITRGAPTYEQYF.

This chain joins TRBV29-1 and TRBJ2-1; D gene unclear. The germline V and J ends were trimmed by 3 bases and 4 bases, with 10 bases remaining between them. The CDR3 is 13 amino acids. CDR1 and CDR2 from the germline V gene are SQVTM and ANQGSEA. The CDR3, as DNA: TGCAGCGTTGACGGCGGCGATTACAATGAGCAGTTCTTC. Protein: CSVDGGDYNEQFF.

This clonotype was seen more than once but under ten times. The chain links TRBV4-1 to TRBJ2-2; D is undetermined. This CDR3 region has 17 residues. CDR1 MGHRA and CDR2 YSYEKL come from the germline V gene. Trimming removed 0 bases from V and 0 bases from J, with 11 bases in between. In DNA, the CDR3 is TGCGCCAGCAGCCAAGACGTACCCCTCGCGAACACCGGGGAGCTGTTTTTT. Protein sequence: CASSQDVPLANTGELFF.

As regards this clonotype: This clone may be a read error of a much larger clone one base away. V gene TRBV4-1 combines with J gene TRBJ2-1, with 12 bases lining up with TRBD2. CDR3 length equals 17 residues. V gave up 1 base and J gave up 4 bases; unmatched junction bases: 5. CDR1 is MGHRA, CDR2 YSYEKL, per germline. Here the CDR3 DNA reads TGCGCCAGCAGCCAAGTGACCGGGACTAGCGGGTACAATGAGCAGTTCTTC. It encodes CASSQVTGTSGYNEQFF.

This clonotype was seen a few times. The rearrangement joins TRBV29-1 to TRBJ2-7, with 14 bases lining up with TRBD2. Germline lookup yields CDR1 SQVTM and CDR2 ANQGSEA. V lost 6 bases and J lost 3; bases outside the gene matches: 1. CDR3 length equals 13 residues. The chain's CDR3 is CSVGTSGGYEQYF. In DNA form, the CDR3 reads TGCAGCGTCGGGACTAGCGGGGGCTACGAGCAGTACTTC.

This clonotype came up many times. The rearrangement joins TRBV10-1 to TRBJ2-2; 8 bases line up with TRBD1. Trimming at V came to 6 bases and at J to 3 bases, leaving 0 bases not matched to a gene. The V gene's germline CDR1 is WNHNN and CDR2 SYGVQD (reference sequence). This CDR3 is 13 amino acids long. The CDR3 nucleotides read TGCGCCAGCAGGACAGGGGACACCGGGGAGCTGTTTTTT. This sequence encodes CASRTGDTGELFF.

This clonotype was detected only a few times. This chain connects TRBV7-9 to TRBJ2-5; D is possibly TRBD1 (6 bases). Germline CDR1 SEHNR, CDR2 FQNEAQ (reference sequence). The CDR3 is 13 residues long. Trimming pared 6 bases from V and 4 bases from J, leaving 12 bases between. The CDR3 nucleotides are TGTGCCAGCAGAACAGGGAATGCAGAGACCCAGTACTTC. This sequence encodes CASRTGNAETQYF.

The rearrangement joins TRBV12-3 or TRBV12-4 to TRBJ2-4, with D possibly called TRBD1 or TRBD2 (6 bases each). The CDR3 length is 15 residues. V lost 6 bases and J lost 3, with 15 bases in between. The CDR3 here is CASRTQGGNKNIQYF. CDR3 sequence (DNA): TGTGCCAGCAGAACTCAAGGGGGGAACAAAAACATTCAGTACTTC.

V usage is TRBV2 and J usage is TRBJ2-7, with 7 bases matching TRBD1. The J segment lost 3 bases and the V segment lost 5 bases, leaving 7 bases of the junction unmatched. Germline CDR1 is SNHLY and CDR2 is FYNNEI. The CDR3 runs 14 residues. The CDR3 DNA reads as TGTGCCAGCAGTTTTGAAGGGGGCAACTACGAGCAGTACTTC. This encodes CASSFEGGNYEQYF.

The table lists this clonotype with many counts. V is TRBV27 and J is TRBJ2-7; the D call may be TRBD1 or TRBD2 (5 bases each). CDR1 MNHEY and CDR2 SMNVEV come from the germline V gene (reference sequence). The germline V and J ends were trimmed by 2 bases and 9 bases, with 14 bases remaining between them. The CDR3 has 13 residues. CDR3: CASSLGGGSRQYF. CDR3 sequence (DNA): TGTGCCAGCAGTTTAGGGGGTGGCTCAAGGCAGTACTTC.

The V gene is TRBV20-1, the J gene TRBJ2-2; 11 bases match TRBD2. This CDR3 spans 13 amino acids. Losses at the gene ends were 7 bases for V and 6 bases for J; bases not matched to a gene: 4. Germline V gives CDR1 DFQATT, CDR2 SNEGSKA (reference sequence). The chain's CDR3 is CSVSGRAPGELFF. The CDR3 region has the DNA TGCAGTGTTAGCGGGAGGGCCCCCGGGGAGCTGTTTTTT.

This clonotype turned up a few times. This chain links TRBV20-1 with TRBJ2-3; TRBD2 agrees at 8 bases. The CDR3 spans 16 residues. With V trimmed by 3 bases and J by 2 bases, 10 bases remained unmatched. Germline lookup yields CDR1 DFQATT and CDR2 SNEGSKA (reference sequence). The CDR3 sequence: CSARGVAGYHTDTQYF. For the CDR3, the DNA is TGCAGTGCTAGGGGGGTAGCGGGATATCACACAGATACGCAGTATTTT.

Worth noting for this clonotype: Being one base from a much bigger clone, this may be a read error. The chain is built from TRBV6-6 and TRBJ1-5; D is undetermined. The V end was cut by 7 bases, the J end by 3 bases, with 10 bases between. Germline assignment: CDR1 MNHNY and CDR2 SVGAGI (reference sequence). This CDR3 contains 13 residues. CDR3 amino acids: CASTESYNQPQHF. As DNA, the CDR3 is TGTGCCAGCACAGAGAGTTACAATCAGCCCCAGCATTTT.